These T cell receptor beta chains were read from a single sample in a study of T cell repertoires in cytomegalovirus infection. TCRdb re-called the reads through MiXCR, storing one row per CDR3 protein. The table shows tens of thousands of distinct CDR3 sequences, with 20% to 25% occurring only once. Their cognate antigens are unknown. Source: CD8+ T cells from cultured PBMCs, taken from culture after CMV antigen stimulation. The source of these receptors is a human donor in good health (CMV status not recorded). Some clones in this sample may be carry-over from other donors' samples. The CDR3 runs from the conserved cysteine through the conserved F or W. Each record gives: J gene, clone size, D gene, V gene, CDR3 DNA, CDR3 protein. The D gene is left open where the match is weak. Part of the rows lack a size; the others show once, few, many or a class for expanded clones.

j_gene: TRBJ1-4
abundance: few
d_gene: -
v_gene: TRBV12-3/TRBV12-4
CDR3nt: TGTGCCAGCAGTGGGGACGCGGCGGAAAAACTGTTTTTT
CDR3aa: CASSGDAAEKLFF

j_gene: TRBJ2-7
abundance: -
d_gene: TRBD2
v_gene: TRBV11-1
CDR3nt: TGTGCCAGCAGCTATACCTTAGCGGGGGGAACCTACGAGCAGTACTTC
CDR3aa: CASSYTLAGGTYEQYF

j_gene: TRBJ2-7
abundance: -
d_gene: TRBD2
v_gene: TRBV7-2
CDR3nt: TGTGCCAGCAGCCCGGGACTAGCGGCCTCCTACGAGCAGTACTTC
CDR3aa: CASSPGLAASYEQYF

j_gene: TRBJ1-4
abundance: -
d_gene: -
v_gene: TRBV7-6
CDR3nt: TGTGCCAGCAGCCTCTTTGGGGGGACTGAAAAACTGTTTTTT
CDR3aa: CASSLFGGTEKLFF

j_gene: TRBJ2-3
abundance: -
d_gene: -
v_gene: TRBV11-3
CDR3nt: TGTGCCAGCAGCGCCCGGTGGGGTACCACAGATACGCAGTATTTT
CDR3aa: CASSARWGTTDTQYF

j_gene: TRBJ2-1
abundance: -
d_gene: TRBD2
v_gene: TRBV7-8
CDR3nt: TGTGCCAGCAGCTTACCAAGGACTAGCGGGAAGGAGAATGAGCAGTTCTTC
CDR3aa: CASSLPRTSGKENEQFF

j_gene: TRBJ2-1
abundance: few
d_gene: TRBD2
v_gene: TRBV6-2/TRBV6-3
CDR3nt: TGTGCCAGCAGTTATCTAGCGGGAACGGGGAGCAATGAGCAGTTCTTC
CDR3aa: CASSYLAGTGSNEQFF

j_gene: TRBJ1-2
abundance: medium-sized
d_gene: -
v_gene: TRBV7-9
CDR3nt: TGTGCCAGCAGCCCGACAGAGAGAAAGTTCGGCTACACCTTC
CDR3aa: CASSPTERKFGYTF

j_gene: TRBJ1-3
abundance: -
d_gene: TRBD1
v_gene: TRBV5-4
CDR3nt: TGTGCCAGCAGCTTGTTATTGAGCCAGGGGGCTGATGGAAACACCATATATTTT
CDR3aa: CASSLLLSQGADGNTIYF

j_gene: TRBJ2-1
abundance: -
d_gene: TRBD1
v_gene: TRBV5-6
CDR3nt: TGTGCCAGCAGCCTCGGACAGGGCGTGGATGAGCAGTTCTTC
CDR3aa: CASSLGQGVDEQFF

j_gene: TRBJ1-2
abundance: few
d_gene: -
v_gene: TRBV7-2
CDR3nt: TGTGCCAGCAGCTTAGGATCGGGGGAAAACTATGGCTACACCTTC
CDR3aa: CASSLGSGENYGYTF

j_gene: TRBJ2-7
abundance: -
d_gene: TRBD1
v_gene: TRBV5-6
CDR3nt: TGTGCCAGCAGCTTGGGGGACAGGACTCTAACGCGAAGCTTC
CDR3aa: CASSLGDRTLTRSF

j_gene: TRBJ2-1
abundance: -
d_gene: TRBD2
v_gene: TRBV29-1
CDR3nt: TGCAGCGTTGACGCTTCGCGGGAGGGCGCAGCCTACAATGAGCAGTTCTTC
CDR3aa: CSVDASREGAAYNEQFF

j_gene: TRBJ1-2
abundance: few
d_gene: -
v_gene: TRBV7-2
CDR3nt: TGTGCCAACTCGGACGCCCCAGGGAGGAGAAACTATGGCTACACCTTC
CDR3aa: CANSDAPGRRNYGYTF

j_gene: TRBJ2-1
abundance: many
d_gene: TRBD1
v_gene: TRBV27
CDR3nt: TGTGCCAGCAGTAGTGGGACAGGGGGCTACAATGAGCAGTTCTTC
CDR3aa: CASSSGTGGYNEQFF

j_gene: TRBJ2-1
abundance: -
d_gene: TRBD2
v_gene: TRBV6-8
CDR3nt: TGTGCCAGCAGTCCCCTAGCGGGGGGCCAGGCTGAGCAGTTCTTC
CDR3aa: CASSPLAGGQAEQFF

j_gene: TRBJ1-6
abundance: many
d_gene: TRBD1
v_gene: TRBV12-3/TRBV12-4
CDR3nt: TGTGCCAGCAGTTCTCAGGGGGCAAGTTCACCCCTCCACTTT
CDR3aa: CASSSQGASSPLHF

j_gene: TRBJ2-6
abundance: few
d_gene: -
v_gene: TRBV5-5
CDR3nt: TGTGCCAGCAGCCGAAGTCCTTCCTCGTCCAACGTCCTGACTTTC
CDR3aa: CASSRSPSSSNVLTF

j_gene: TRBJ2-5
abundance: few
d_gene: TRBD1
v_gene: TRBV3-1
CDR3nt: TGTGCCAGCAGCCAAGACGAGGGACAGGCCGAAGAGACCCAGTACTTC
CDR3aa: CASSQDEGQAEETQYF

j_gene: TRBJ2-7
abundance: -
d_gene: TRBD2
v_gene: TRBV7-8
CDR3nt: TGTGCCAGCAGCTCCCTCGGACTAGACGACGAGCAGTACTTC
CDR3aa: CASSSLGLDDEQYF

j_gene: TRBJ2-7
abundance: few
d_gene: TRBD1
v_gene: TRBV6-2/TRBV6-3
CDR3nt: TGTGCCAGCAGTTACTTGACAGGGATAGAGCAGTACTTC
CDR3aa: CASSYLTGIEQYF

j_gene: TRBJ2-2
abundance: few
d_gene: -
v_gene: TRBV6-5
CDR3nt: TGTGCCAGCAGTTCGCGTCTGGGGGGGAACACCGGGGAGCTGTTTTTT
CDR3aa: CASSSRLGGNTGELFF

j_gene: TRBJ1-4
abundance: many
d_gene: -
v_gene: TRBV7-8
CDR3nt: TGTGCCAGCAGCCCCACTAGGGTTCGAGGAAAACTGTTTTTT
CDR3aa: CASSPTRVRGKLFF

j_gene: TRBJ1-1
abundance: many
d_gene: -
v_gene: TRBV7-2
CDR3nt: TGTGCCAGCAGCTCGCAGGCGGGCTGGACTGAAGCTTTCTTT
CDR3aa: CASSSQAGWTEAFF

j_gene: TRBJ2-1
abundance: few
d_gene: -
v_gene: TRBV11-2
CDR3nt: TGTGCCAGCAGCCGTTTTAAGTGGCCTTACAATGAGCAGTTCTTC
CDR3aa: CASSRFKWPYNEQFF

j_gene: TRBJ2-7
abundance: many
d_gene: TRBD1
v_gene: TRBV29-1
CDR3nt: TGCAGCGTGATGGGACAGGGAATTTCCTACGAGCAGTACTTC
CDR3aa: CSVMGQGISYEQYF

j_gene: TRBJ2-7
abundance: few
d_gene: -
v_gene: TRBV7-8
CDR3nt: TGTGCCAGCAGCCCTCTTTCCGGGCACCGGGAGAGGGACGAGCAGTACTTC
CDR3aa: CASSPLSGHRERDEQYF

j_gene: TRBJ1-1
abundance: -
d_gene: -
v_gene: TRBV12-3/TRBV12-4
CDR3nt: TGTGCCAGCAGTCCACGCTCCGGGACGGGTAACACTGAAGCTTTCTTT
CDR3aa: CASSPRSGTGNTEAFF

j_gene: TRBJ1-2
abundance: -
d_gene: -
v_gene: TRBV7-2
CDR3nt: TGTGCCAGCAGCTTAGTGGGGGGGCCAAACTATGGCTACACCTTC
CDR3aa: CASSLVGGPNYGYTF

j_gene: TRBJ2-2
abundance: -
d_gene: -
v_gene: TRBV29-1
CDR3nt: TGCAGCGTTCCCCGCGGACCGAACACCGGGGAGCTGTTTTTT
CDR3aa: CSVPRGPNTGELFF

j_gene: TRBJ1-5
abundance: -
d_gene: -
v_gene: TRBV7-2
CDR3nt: TGTGCCAGCAGCTTCAGCACCGACTACCTTCCGGGACCGAGCAATCAGCCCCAGCATTTT
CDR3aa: CASSFSTDYLPGPSNQPQHF

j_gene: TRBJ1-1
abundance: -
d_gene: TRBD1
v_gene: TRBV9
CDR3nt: TGTGCCAGCGGGGAGGGGGACAGGAACACTGAAGCTTTCTTT
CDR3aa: CASGEGDRNTEAFF

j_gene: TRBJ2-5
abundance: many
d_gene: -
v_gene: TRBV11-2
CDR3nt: TGTGCCAGCAGCCCCGCGGGTAGCGGCCAAGAGACCCAGTACTTC
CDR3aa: CASSPAGSGQETQYF

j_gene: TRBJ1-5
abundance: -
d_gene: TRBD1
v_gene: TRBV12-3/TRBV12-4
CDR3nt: TGTGCCAGCAGTTTCACAGGGGAGCGGAATCAGCCCCAGCATTTT
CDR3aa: CASSFTGERNQPQHF

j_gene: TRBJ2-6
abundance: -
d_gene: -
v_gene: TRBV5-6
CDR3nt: TGTGCCAGCAGCTCCCCCCTGATCAGGGAAACCTCTGGGGCCAACGTCCTGACTTTC
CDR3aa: CASSSPLIRETSGANVLTF

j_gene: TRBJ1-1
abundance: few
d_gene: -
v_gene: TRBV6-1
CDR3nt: TGTGCCAGCAGTGAAGCTTGGGGAAACACTGAAGCTTTCTTT
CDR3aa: CASSEAWGNTEAFF

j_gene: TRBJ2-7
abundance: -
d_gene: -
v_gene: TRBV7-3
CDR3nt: TGTGCCAGCAGCTTAAACGGTAGGGGGGTCTCCCCCGACGAGCAGTACTTC
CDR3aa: CASSLNGRGVSPDEQYF

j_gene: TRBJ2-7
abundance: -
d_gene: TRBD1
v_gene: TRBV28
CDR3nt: TGTGCCAGCAGTACGGACAGGTCCTACGAGCAGTACTTC
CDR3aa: CASSTDRSYEQYF

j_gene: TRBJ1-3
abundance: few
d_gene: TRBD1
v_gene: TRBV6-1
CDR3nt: TGTGCCAGCAGCGAAACAGGGGAGGGAAACACCATATATTTT
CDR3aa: CASSETGEGNTIYF

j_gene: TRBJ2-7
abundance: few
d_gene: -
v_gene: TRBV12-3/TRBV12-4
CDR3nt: TGTGCCAGCAGTTTAGCGACAGCTAGCTACGAGCAGTACTTC
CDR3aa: CASSLATASYEQYF

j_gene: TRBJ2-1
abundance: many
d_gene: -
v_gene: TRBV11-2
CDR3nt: TGTGCCAGCAGCTTAGTAGTCGGGCAGTTCTTC
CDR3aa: CASSLVVGQFF